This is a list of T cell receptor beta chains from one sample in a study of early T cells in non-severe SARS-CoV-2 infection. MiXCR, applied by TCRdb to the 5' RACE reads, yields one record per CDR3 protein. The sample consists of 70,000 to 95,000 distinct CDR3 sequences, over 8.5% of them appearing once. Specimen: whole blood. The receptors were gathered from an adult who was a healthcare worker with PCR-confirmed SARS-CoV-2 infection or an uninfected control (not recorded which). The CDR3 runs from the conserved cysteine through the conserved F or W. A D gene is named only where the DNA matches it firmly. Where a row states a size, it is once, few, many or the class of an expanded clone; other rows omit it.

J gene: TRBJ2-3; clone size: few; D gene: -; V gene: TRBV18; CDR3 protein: CASSPPTRTDTQYF; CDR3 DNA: TGTGCCAGCTCACCACCAACCAGGACAGATACGCAGTATTTT
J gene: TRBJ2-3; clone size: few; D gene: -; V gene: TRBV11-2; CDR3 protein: CASSSDSEDTQYF; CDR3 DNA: TGTGCCAGCAGCTCAGACAGTGAAGATACGCAGTATTTT
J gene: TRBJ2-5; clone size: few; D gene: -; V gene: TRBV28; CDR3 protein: CASTSAGKETQYF; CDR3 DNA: TGTGCCAGCACATCTGCAGGGAAAGAGACCCAGTACTTC
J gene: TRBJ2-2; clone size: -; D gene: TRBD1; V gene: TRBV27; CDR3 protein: CASSSDRGFTGELFF; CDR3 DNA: TGTGCCAGCAGTTCCGACAGGGGGTTCACCGGGGAGCTGTTTTTT
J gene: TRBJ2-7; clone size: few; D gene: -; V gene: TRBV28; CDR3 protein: CASSWVPKRYEQYF; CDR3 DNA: TGTGCCAGCAGTTGGGTACCCAAGAGATACGAGCAGTACTTC
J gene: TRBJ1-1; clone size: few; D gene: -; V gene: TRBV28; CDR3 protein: CASSRPGVTEAFF; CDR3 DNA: TGTGCCAGCAGCCGCCCGGGAGTCACTGAAGCTTTCTTT
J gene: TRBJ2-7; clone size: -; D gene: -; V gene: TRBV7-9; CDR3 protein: CASSLEGGASYEQYF; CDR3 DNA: TGTGCCAGCAGCTTAGAGGGGGGCGCCTCCTACGAGCAGTACTTC
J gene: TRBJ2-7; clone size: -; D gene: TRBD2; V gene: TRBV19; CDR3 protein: CASRPTSGYPYEQYF; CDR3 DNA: TGTGCCAGTAGACCGACTAGCGGGTACCCCTACGAGCAGTACTTC
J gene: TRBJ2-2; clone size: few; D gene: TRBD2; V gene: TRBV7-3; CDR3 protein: CASSSSGSGVNTGELFF; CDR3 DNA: TGTGCCAGCAGCTCTAGCGGGAGTGGGGTTAACACCGGGGAGCTGTTTTTT
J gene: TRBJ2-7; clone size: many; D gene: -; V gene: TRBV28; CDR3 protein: CANSLGSYEQYF; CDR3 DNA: TGTGCCAACAGTTTGGGCAGTTACGAGCAGTACTTC
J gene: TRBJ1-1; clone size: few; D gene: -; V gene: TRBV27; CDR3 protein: CASSRGVAITEAFF; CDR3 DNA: TGTGCCAGCAGCCGGGGGGTAGCCATCACTGAAGCTTTCTTT